The T cell receptor beta chain described here comes from a study of OX40 agonist ivuxolimab in advanced cancers. Study-wide points: Among the lowest peripheral clonal expansion occurred in 0.1-3.0 mg/kg partial responders.

In the case of this clone: As yet, its antigen is unknown.

Trimming shortened V by 0 bases and J by 7 bases, and 10 bases separated the two germline ends. The CDR3 length is 14 residues. In germline, CDR1 is SGHRS, CDR2 YFSETQ. Measured with immunoSEQ multiplex PCR; TCRdb has only the in-frame clones, and not every one. The sample consists of approximately 38,000 clones, roughly 82% of them appearing once. This clonotype was obtained from an adult with an advanced solid tumor such as melanoma, head and neck, liver or kidney cancer. The chain links TRBV5-1 to TRBJ1-4, with TRBD1 as a possible D gene (5 bases). The source material was CD4+ or CD8+ T cells sorted from blood, sampled in a trial of the OX40 agonist ivuxolimab. The CDR3 loop is CASSLGQGGEKLFF. The CDR3 DNA reads TGCGCCAGCAGCTTGGGGCAGGGCGGTGAAAAACTGTTTTTT.